The TCR beta chain under discussion was sequenced for a study of blood T cell repertoires in COVID-19 (TCRdb year 2020). A note on the overall study: Samples from collaborators originated in the United States, Italy and Spain and spanned both the acute and convalescent phases of COVID-19. The prospective study material was composed of cDNA or gDNA derived from T cells, B-cell-depleted T cells, or PBMCs. The dataset comprised deeply sampled blood TCRbeta repertoires from subjects exposed to, actively infected with, or recovered from COVID-19. The repertoires were made available in a free public database intended to serve as a resource for research on the immune response to SARS-CoV-2. The samples were drawn from the first 160 participants of the ongoing ImmuneRACE study and from some 1,300 subjects provided by 6 global collaborators. The sample metadata nearly always contained a de-identified subject ID, COVID-19 status, age in years and sex. Where HLA class I and class II types were available, the types were taken from metadata supplied by the sample provider, not from assay-based typing.

Each collaborating institution followed its own protocols to collect whole blood in K2EDTA tubes. For TCRbeta analysis, collaborators shipped samples in one of three forms: frozen whole blood, isolated PBMCs, or DNA extracted from either of those sample types. TCRbeta CDR3 regions were amplified from genomic DNA using the immunoSEQ Assay, a bias-controlled multiplex PCR. The authors' analysis ran thus. The number of nucleated cells in each sample was estimated from the amplification of reference gene primers within the assay. To quantify the absolute abundance of each unique TCRbeta CDR3 rearrangement, sequence reads were collapsed and filtered. For each sample, productive Simpson clonality was calculated as the square root of Simpson's diversity index over productive rearrangements. In its TCRdb copy, this immuneACCESS table keeps in-frame sequences only and misses some clones. Where compared with another copy, unresolved V genes explain less than half of these, and the others have no known cause. V and J calls and clone size come straight from that table; D and trimming were deduced from the DNA. For this sample there are about 65,000 clones; over 85% appear just once. The ten largest clones capture roughly 1.2% of the sample.

Summary of the overall study and its limitations: The amount of clinical and demographic metadata varied by source and participant and was provided uncurated.

Points on this clone: Its antigen is currently not known. The sample holds no much larger clone one base away, and base qualities are not on file.

From the germline V gene, CDR1 is SNHLY and CDR2 is FYNNEI. The junction shows trimming of 4 bases on V and 1 base on J, and the gene matches do not reach 4 bases of it. Including cysteine and phenylalanine, the CDR3 has 15 amino acids. The kept DNA is CDR3 alone, 45 bases in frame from the first base. This chain joins TRBV2 to TRBJ1-1, with 9 central nucleotides matching TRBD1. The sample comprised peripheral blood. The TCR sequence derives from a man between 60 and 70 years old with acute or convalescent COVID-19. In nucleotides, the sequence is TGTGCCAGCAGTGCGCGGGACAGGGCGAACACTGAAGCTTTCTTT. It translates as CASSARDRANTEAFF.